These 11 T cell receptor beta chains were sequenced from one sample in a study of CD8+ T cells in alopecia areata. Following extraction, RNA underwent reverse transcription to cDNA, which served as the sequencing template. Method: immunoSEQ multiplex PCR; TCRdb's copy keeps in-frame clones and lacks some. The sample lists approximately 210,000 clones, 50% to 60% occurring once. The treatment is: oral pan-JAK inhibitor, 5-10 mg twice daily. The sample consisted of CD4+ T cells sorted from blood, taken at week 4, from a patient treated with tofacitinib. These receptors all stem from a human donor with alopecia areata.

The V and J genes are TRBV4-1 and TRBJ1-2; TRBD1 matches 7 bases. This CDR3 spans 13 amino acids. J gave up 10 bases and V 4 bases, and 9 bases lay outside the gene matches. Germline V gives CDR1 MGHRA, CDR2 YSYEKL. CDR3 loop: CASSRRGGGFYTF. The CDR3 DNA reads as TGCGCCAGCAGCCGGAGAGGGGGCGGATTCTACACCTTC.

The rearrangement links TRBV19 to TRBJ1-1, with D possibly being TRBD1 (6 bases). This CDR3 contains 14 residues. Trimming pared 7 bases from V and 2 bases from J, leaving 14 bases between. Per germline, CDR1 LNHDA and CDR2 SQIVND (reference sequence). The CDR3 bases are TGTGCCAGTATGAGGGGGGCAATTAACACTGAAGCTTTCTTT. Its protein product is CASMRGAINTEAFF.

The genes are TRBV30 and TRBJ2-2; TRBD1 matches 8 bases. J gave up 1 base and V 4 bases, and 5 bases lay outside the gene matches. The CDR3 covers 15 residues. The germline CDR1 and CDR2 sequences are GTSNPN and SVGIG (reference sequence). The CDR3 spells CAWNSGQVNTGELFF. The CDR3 DNA reads as TGTGCCTGGAATTCGGGACAGGTGAACACCGGGGAGCTGTTTTTT. The variable domain in full, completed from reference TRBV30 and TRBJ2-2, reads SQTIHQWPATLVQPVGSPLSLECTVEGTSNPNLYWYRQAAGRGLQLLFYSVGIGQISSEVPQNLSASRPQDRQFILSSKKLLLSDSGFYLCAWNSGQVNTGELFFGEGSRLTVL.

This clone has only a few counts. The chain has TRBV29-1 and TRBJ1-6; D gene uncertain. Germline V gives CDR1 SQVTM, CDR2 ANQGSEA. The CDR3 has 14 amino acids. V shed 6 bases and J shed 7 bases, with 16 bases lying between them. The CDR3 here is CSVPGLTTNSPLHF. The CDR3 DNA reads TGCAGCGTCCCCGGTCTCACTACAAATTCACCCCTCCACTTT.

The V call is TRBV29-1, the J call TRBJ2-1; weak D call: TRBD1 (5 bases). The CDR3 is 10 residues long. Germline loops: CDR1 SQVTM, CDR2 ANQGSEA. The CDR3 here is CRAGQNEQFF. The CDR3 DNA reads TGCAGGGCAGGGCAGAATGAGCAGTTCTTC.

CDR3 in amino acids: CASSVDGGVRGINEQFF. DNA of the CDR3: TGTGCCAGCAGCGTAGACGGCGGGGTAAGAGGAATCAATGAGCAGTTCTTC. This chain joins TRBV9 and TRBJ2-1; D might be TRBD2 (6 bases). This CDR3 comprises 17 residues. Trimming shortened V by 0 bases and J by 6 bases, and 19 bases separated the two germline ends. Germline V lookup: CDR1 SGDLS, CDR2 YYNGEE.

This clone turned up a few times. The chain is built from TRBV28 and TRBJ2-7; TRBD1 might be the D (6 bases). Germline values: CDR1 MDHEN, CDR2 SYDVKM. Trimming left V 4 bases short and J 2 bases short, with 12 bases between. The CDR3 consists of 14 residues. CDR3 DNA sequence: TGTGCCAGCAGTTCCGAGGACAGAACCTACGAGCAGTACTTC. Translated, it gives CASSSEDRTYEQYF.

This sequence joins TRBV5-1 and TRBJ1-1, with D tentatively TRBD1 (5 bases). CDR1 SGHRS and CDR2 YFSETQ come from the germline V gene. Trimming stripped 4 bases from V and 5 bases from J, with 21 bases between. There are 16 residues in the CDR3. The CDR3 is CASSPGAAIRGTEAFF. CDR3 in DNA: TGCGCCAGCAGCCCGGGAGCGGCAATCCGGGGGACTGAAGCTTTCTTT. The variable domain in full, completed from reference TRBV5-1 and TRBJ1-1, reads KAGVTQTPRYLIKTRGQQVTLSCSPISGHRSVSWYQQTPGQGLQFLFEYFSETQRNKGNFPGRFSGRQFSNSRSEMNVSTLELGDSALYLCASSPGAAIRGTEAFFGQGTRLTVV.

The DNA for the CDR3 is TGTGCCAGCAGCTCCGGACAGGGCCAAATAAGAGAAAAACTGTTTTTT. This encodes CASSSGQGQIREKLFF. The chain carries TRBV5-6 and TRBJ1-4; 8 bases fit TRBD1. The J segment lost 8 bases and the V segment lost 3 bases, leaving 12 bases of the junction unmatched. The CDR3 spans 16 residues. Germline lookup yields CDR1 SGHDT and CDR2 YYEEEE.

V is TRBV5-1 and J is TRBJ2-7, with 8 nucleotides matching TRBD1. The V gene's germline CDR1 is SGHRS and CDR2 YFSETQ. The junction had 5 bases not matched to a gene; V was cut back by 4 bases and J by 2 bases. The CDR3 is 14 amino acids. The CDR3, as DNA: TGCGCCAGCAGCGGACAGGGACGCGCCTACGAGCAGTACTTC. This encodes CASSGQGRAYEQYF. The full variable domain, in which reference TRBV5-1 and TRBJ2-7 provide the parts outside the CDR3, is KAGVTQTPRYLIKTRGQQVTLSCSPISGHRSVSWYQQTPGQGLQFLFEYFSETQRNKGNFPGRFSGRQFSNSRSEMNVSTLELGDSALYLCASSGQGRAYEQYFGPGTRLTVT.

The rearrangement links TRBV9 to TRBJ1-6; perhaps TRBD1 as D (6 bases). Trimming removed 0 bases from V and 5 bases from J, with 9 bases in between. This CDR3 spans 15 amino acids. Germline V gene sequence: CDR1 SGDLS, CDR2 YYNGEE. The CDR3 bases are TGTGCCAGCAGCGTAGGGACAGCAAATAATTCACCCCTCCACTTT. Translating it yields CASSVGTANNSPLHF.